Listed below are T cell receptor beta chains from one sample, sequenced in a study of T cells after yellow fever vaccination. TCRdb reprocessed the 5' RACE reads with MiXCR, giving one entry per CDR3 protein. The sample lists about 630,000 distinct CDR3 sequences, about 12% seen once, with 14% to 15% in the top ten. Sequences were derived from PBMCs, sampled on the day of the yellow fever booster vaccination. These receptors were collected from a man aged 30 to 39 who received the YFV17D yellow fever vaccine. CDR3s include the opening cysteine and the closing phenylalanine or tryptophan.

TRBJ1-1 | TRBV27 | CASSEQGATTDAFF
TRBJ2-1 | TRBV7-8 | CASSLDFRTSGYNEQFF
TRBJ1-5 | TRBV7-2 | CASSLGGGARPQHF
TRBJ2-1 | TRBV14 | CASSQLLAGDNEQFF
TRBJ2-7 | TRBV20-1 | CSAKPGGTEQYF
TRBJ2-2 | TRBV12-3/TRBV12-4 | CASRIPGGGNTGELFF
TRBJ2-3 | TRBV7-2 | CASSSRRTSTDTQYF
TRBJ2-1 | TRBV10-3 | CAISSGSSIYNEQFF
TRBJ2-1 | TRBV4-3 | CASSQDHGREQFF
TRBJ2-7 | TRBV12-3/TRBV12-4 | CASRSTATYEQYF
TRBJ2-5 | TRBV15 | CATSRGADGFSQETQYF
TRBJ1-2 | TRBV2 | CASSAQGWDYGYTF
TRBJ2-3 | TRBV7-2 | CASSSGSSDTQYF
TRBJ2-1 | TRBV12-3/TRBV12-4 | CASSTRVPTSNEQFF
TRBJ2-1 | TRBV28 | CASRLANSYNEQFF
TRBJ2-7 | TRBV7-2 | CASSLGGASGAVAEQYF
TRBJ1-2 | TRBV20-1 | CSARGRRDDLRYTF
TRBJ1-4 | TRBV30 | CAWSSSFSSSRLFF
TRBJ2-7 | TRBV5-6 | CASSLWPWGEQYF
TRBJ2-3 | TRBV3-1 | CASSLMTGMGTDTQYF
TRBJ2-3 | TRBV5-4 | CASSLLGGTGDTQYF
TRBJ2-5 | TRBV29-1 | CSVDGQGVRTQYF
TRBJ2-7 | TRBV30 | CAWSVNHYEQYF
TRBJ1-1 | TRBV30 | CAWSVLRGTEAFF
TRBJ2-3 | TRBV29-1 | CSVTQGADTQYF